The 3 T cell receptor beta chains below all came from one sample that was sequenced in a study of T cell repertoires in cytomegalovirus infection. Their target antigens are unknown. TCRdb reprocessed the reads with MiXCR, giving one entry per CDR3 protein. Seen here are hundreds of thousands of distinct CDR3 sequences, about 31% observed once, and the top ten hold roughly 12%. The sequences come from cultured CD8+ T cells from PBMCs, collected from culture after CMV antigen stimulation. The receptor set was obtained from a human donor in good health (CMV status not recorded). Some clones in this sample may be carry-over from other donors' samples.

This clonotype was seen at least ten times. At one boundary the junction diverges from the germline segment, which might be a read error. The chain employs TRBV12-3 or TRBV12-4 and TRBJ1-1; D remains unclear. The CDR3 extends over 16 amino acids. Here the CDR3 reads CASILGRDTMNTEAFF. The CDR3 coding sequence is TGTGCCAGCATTTTAGGGCGGGATACCATGAACACTGAAGCTTTCTTT.

This clonotype was counted between two and nine times. The rearrangement links TRBV5-5 to TRBJ1-4; 12 positions agree with TRBD1. Germline V gives CDR1 SGHKS, CDR2 YYEKEE (reference sequence). V gave up 4 bases and J gave up 5 bases; unmatched junction bases: 6. The CDR3 covers 16 residues. The CDR3 is CASSVGTGGGNEKLFF. CDR3 nucleotide sequence: TGTGCCAGCAGCGTCGGGACAGGGGGCGGAAATGAAAAACTGTTTTTT. Full variable domain (remainder filled in from reference TRBV5-5 and TRBJ1-4): DAGVTQSPTHLIKTRGQQVTLRCSPISGHKSVSWYQQVLGQGPQFIFQYYEKEERGRGNFPDRFSARQFPNYSSELNVNALLLGDSALYLCASSVGTGGGNEKLFFGSGTQLSVL.

This clonotype was seen only a few times. The chain joins TRBV28 to TRBJ2-7; unclear D gene. This CDR3 is 13 amino acids long. V lost 6 bases, J lost 3 bases, and 12 bases lay in between. CDR1 is MDHEN, CDR2 SYDVKM, per germline. CDR3 sequence reads: CASSKNERYEQYV. For the CDR3, the DNA is TGTGCCAGCAGCAAAAACGAACGCTACGAGCAGTACGTC.